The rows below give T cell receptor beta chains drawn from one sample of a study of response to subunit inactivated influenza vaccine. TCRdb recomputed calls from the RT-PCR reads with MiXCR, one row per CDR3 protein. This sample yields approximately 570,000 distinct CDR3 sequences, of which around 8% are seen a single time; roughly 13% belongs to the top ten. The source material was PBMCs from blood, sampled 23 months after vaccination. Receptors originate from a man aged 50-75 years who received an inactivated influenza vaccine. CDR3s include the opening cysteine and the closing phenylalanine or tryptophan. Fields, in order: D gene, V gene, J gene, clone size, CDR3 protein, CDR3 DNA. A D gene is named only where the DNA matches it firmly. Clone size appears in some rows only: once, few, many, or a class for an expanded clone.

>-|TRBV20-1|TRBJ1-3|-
CSATEGGFGNTIYF
TGCAGTGCTACCGAAGGGGGTTTTGGAAACACCATATATTTT
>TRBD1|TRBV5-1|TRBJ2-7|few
CASSLAGQATYEQYF
TGCGCCAGCAGCTTGGCGGGACAGGCGACCTACGAGCAGTACTTC
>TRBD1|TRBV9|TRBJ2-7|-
CASSPQTGYEQYF
TGTGCCAGCAGCCCCCAGACAGGGTACGAGCAGTACTTC
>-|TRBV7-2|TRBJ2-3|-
CASSSTISDTQYF
TGTGCCAGCAGCTCCACAATCTCAGATACGCAGTATTTT
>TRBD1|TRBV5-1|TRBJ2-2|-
CASETGNGGELFF
TGCGCCTCAGAGACAGGGAATGGCGGGGAGCTGTTTTTT
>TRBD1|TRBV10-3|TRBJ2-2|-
CAISPTGTGAWDTGELFF
TGTGCCATCAGCCCCACCGGGACAGGGGCGTGGGACACCGGGGAGCTGTTTTTT
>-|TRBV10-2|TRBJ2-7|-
CASSESWRSKQYF
TGCGCCAGCAGTGAGTCGTGGCGCTCCAAGCAGTACTTC
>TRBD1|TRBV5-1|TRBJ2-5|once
CSSSTGQGQETQYF
TGCTCCAGCAGCACCGGACAGGGTCAGGAGACCCAGTACTTC
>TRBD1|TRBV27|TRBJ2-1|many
CASSYGTGGNEQFF
TGTGCCAGCAGTTACGGGACAGGGGGCAATGAGCAGTTCTTC
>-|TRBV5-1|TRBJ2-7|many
CASSLNLNYEQYF
TGCGCCAGCAGCTTGAATCTAAACTACGAGCAGTACTTC
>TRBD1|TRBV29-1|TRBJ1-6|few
CSVRVTGGYNSPLHF
TGCAGCGTGCGGGTTACAGGGGGTTATAATTCACCCCTCCACTTT
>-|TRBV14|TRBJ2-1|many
CASSQVDYYNEQFF
TGTGCCAGCAGCCAAGTGGACTATTACAATGAGCAGTTCTTC
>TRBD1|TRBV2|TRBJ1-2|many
CASMRDRVPSYGYTF
TGTGCCAGCATGAGGGACAGGGTCCCTAGCTATGGCTACACCTTC
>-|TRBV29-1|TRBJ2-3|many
CSVAKNLGTDTQYF
TGCAGCGTGGCCAAGAATTTGGGGACAGATACGCAGTATTTT
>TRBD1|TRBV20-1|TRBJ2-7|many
CSARGDSYEQYF
TGCAGTGCTAGAGGGGACAGCTACGAGCAGTACTTC
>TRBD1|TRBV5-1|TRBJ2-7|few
CASSLQTGTYEQYF
TGCGCCAGCAGCTTACAGACAGGGACCTACGAGCAGTACTTC
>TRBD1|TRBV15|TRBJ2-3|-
CATSRDSGQGYTDTQYF
TGTGCCACCAGCAGAGATTCCGGACAGGGCTACACAGATACGCAGTATTTT
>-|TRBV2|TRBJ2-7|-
CASSGPPEGYEQYF
TGTGCCAGCAGTGGACCTCCCGAAGGCTACGAGCAGTACTTC
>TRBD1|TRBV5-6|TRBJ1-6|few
CASSLGDRGRSPLHF
TGTGCCAGCAGCTTGGGGGACAGGGGTCGCTCACCCCTCCACTTT
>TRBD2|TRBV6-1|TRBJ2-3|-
CASRQHGGGGTDTQYF
TGTGCCAGCAGGCAACACGGGGGGGGCGGCACAGATACGCAGTATTTT
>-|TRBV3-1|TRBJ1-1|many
CASSQWGGADTEAFF
TGTGCCAGCAGCCAATGGGGGGGCGCGGACACTGAAGCTTTCTTT
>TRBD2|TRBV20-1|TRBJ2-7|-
CSASAGTSGTPQYF
TGCAGTGCTAGCGCCGGGACTAGCGGGACGCCGCAGTACTTC
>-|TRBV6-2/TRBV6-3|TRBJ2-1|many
CASSLGEEQFF
TGTGCCAGCAGCTTGGGGGAGGAGCAGTTCTTC
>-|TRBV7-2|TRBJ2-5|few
CASSSGVGRGPETQYF
TGTGCCAGCAGCTCGGGCGTCGGGCGGGGCCCAGAGACCCAGTACTTC
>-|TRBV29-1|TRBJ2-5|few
CSVAFGSGEETQYF
TGCAGCGTTGCGTTCGGGTCCGGGGAAGAGACCCAGTACTTC
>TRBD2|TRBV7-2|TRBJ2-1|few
CASSLTRLAGYNEQFF
TGTGCCAGCAGCCTCACCCGGCTAGCGGGTTACAATGAGCAGTTCTTC
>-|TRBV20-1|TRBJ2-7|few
CSASTRDPLYEQYF
TGCAGTGCTAGTACCCGTGACCCCCTCTACGAGCAGTACTTC
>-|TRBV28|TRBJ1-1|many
CASSLWVVQNTEAFF
TGTGCCAGCAGTTTATGGGTCGTTCAGAACACTGAAGCTTTCTTT
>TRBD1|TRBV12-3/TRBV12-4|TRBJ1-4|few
CASRSTGNNEKLFF
TGTGCCAGCAGATCGACAGGGAATAATGAAAAACTGTTTTTT
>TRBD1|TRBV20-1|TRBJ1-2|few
CSARRGHDGYTF
TGCAGTGCTCGAAGGGGGCACGATGGCTACACCTTC
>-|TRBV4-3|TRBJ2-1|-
CASSQDNGISYNEQFF
TGCGCCAGCAGCCAAGATAACGGAATCTCCTACAATGAGCAGTTCTTC